These 20 T cell receptor beta chains were sequenced from one sample in a study of response to subunit inactivated influenza vaccine. TCRdb independently ran MiXCR on the RT-PCR reads; one entry per CDR3 protein. Among hundreds of thousands of distinct CDR3 sequences, around 20% were seen once, and the ten largest hold approximately 11%. Sequencing was performed on PBMCs from blood, taken about 5 days after vaccination. The receptors were sampled from a man aged 45 to 65 who received an inactivated influenza vaccine.

The J gene is TRBJ2-3, the V gene TRBV27, with D perhaps being TRBD1 or TRBD2 (6 bases each). Germline CDR1 reads MNHEY; CDR2 reads SMNVEV (reference sequence). This CDR3 has 15 amino acids. V was clipped by 5 bases and J by 4 bases, with 16 bases between them. As DNA, the CDR3 is TGTGCCAGCAGTCTGATGGGGGGCATCTCAGATACGCAGTATTTT. Protein product: CASSLMGGISDTQYF.

Only a few counts were recorded for this clonotype. The chain is built from TRBV29-1 and TRBJ2-7, with 9 bases matching TRBD2. The CDR3 has 14 amino acids. Losses at the gene ends were 1 base for V and 4 bases for J; bases not matched to a gene: 5. CDR1 and CDR2 (germline): SQVTM, ANQGSEA. The CDR3 loop reads CSVEGDSGSYEQYF. CDR3 in DNA: TGCAGCGTTGAAGGGGATAGCGGGAGTTACGAGCAGTACTTC.

This chain links TRBV18 with TRBJ1-1, with D possibly matching TRBD1 (5 bases). The ends were cut back, 0 bases at V and 0 bases at J, with 11 bases in the middle. The V gene's germline CDR1 is KGHSH and CDR2 LQKENI. CDR3 size: 16 residues. For the CDR3, the DNA is TGTGCCAGCTCACCACCCCAGGGACCGATGAACACTGAAGCTTTCTTT. It translates to CASSPPQGPMNTEAFF.

This clonotype has only a few counts. The rearrangement joins TRBV11-2 to TRBJ2-1, with a weak D call TRBD1 (5 bases). The CDR3 length is 19 residues. Looked up from germline, CDR1 is SGHAT and CDR2 is FQNNGV. Deletions cut 1 base from V and 2 bases from J, with 21 bases between. For the CDR3, the DNA is TGTGCCAGCAGCTTAGTCGTTATTAATTCTGCAGGGACCTACAATGAGCAGTTCTTC. This codes for CASSLVVINSAGTYNEQFF.

This clonotype was seen a few times. The chain is built from TRBV30 and TRBJ1-5; 10 bases line up with TRBD1. V trimming: 5 bases; J trimming: 2 bases; junction bases outside the gene matches: 0. Germline V gene data show CDR1 as GTSNPN and CDR2 as SVGIG (reference sequence). This CDR3 has 13 residues. DNA for the CDR3: TGTGCCTGGGGGACAGGGGGCAATCAGCCCCAGCATTTT. Translating gives CAWGTGGNQPQHF.

At least ten counts were recorded for this clonotype. The chain combines TRBV12-3 or TRBV12-4 with TRBJ2-2, with D unresolved. V was trimmed by 10 bases and J by 2 bases, leaving 8 bases between them. This CDR3 is 12 amino acids long. DNA of the CDR3: TGTGCCACCCTTAGAAACACCGGGGAGCTGTTTTTT. Translation gives CATLRNTGELFF.

This clonotype has more than one count but fewer than ten. The genes are TRBV20-1 and TRBJ1-5; D unclear. The germline V gene has CDR1 DFQATT and CDR2 SNEGSKA (reference sequence). V lost 3 bases, J lost 6 bases, and 15 bases lay in between. The CDR3 is 14 amino acids. CDR3 in amino acids: CSASDGSGVQPQHF. The CDR3 bases are TGCAGTGCTAGCGACGGGTCTGGGGTTCAGCCCCAGCATTTT.

This clonotype was observed many times. The rearrangement uses TRBV6-5 and TRBJ2-2; TRBD1 is a possible D gene (5 bases). The CDR3 is 14 amino acids. Germline CDR1 is MNHEY and CDR2 is SVGAGI. Trimming shortened V by 2 bases and J by 2 bases, and 6 bases separated the two germline ends. DNA for the CDR3: TGTGCCAGCAGTTACAGGGGAAACACCGGGGAGCTGTTTTTT. It encodes CASSYRGNTGELFF.

This rearrangement joins TRBV7-8 to TRBJ2-6; D is ambiguous. This CDR3 region has 18 residues. V dropped 5 bases and J dropped 4 bases, with 21 bases sitting between them. Germline V gives CDR1 SGHVS, CDR2 FQNEAQ. For the CDR3, the DNA is TGTGCCAGCAGCCCCTCCATAAGGTCCGCAGGAGGGGCCAACGTCCTGACTTTC. It encodes CASSPSIRSAGGANVLTF.

This clonotype was observed a handful of times. The chain combines TRBV20-1 with TRBJ2-7; D is unclear. CDR3 length: 8 residues. V was pared by 6 bases and J by 10 bases, with 7 bases between. Germline V gives CDR1 DFQATT, CDR2 SNEGSKA (reference sequence). Here the CDR3 DNA reads TGCAGTGCCGGGTACCAGTACTTC. Its translation: CSAGYQYF.

This sequence joins TRBV7-2 and TRBJ2-4; TRBD1 matches 7 bases. Germline assignment: CDR1 SGHTA and CDR2 FQGNSA. The V gene end was trimmed by 6 bases and the J gene end by 7 bases; junction bases not matched to a gene: 12. CDR3 length: 15 amino acids. The CDR3 bases are TGTGCCAGCAGTCCTACAGGGGCTTGGGGGAACATTCAGTACTTC. Its protein product is CASSPTGAWGNIQYF.

This clonotype was detected ten times or more. V gene TRBV12-3 or TRBV12-4 combines with J gene TRBJ2-2, with a tentative D call TRBD1 (6 bases). The CDR3 is made up of 15 amino acids. Trimming removed 7 bases from V and 4 bases from J, with 16 bases in between. The CDR3 coding sequence is TGTGCCAGCAACACCAGGGGCTCCACCACCGGGGAGCTGTTTTTT. Translation gives CASNTRGSTTGELFF.

This clonotype was picked up many times. The rearrangement uses TRBV5-5 and TRBJ2-3, with a possible D match to TRBD2 (6 bases). The CDR3 spans 16 residues. Germline V gives CDR1 SGHKS, CDR2 YYEKEE (reference sequence). V lost 4 bases and J lost 5, with 20 bases in between. CDR3 sequence reads: CASSPSHSRGEDTQYF. As DNA, the CDR3 is TGTGCCAGCAGCCCTAGTCACAGTCGCGGGGAAGATACGCAGTATTTT.

The chain joins TRBV5-1 to TRBJ2-3; D gene unclear. Trimming removed 4 bases at V and 4 bases at J, with 13 bases between. The germline gives CDR1 SGHRS, CDR2 YFSETQ. This CDR3 comprises 14 residues. The CDR3 here is CASSPAFGADTQYF. The CDR3 DNA reads as TGCGCCAGCAGCCCCGCGTTCGGTGCAGATACGCAGTATTTT.

This chain uses TRBV4-2 with TRBJ1-2; D is possibly TRBD1 (5 bases). Trimming stripped 0 bases from V and 4 bases from J, with 12 bases between. The CDR3 extends over 15 amino acids. Germline values: CDR1 LGHNA, CDR2 YNFKEQ. The CDR3 nucleotides are TGTGCCAGCAGCCAAGATTCGGGGCCGAGCTATGGCTACACCTTC. Protein: CASSQDSGPSYGYTF.

The genes are TRBV20-1 and TRBJ2-1; 7 positions agree with TRBD2. With 3 bases clipped from V and 4 bases from J, the junction kept 9 bases outside the gene matches. From germline, CDR1 is DFQATT and CDR2 SNEGSKA (reference sequence). This CDR3 region has 15 residues. CDR3 amino acids: CSASRPGRRYNEQFF. CDR3 DNA sequence: TGCAGTGCTAGTCGTCCCGGGAGGAGATACAATGAGCAGTTCTTC.

The CDR3 spells CASRRPGPDTQYF. The CDR3 DNA reads as TGTGCCAGCAGACGGCCCGGGCCAGATACGCAGTATTTT. The V and J genes are TRBV12-3 or TRBV12-4 and TRBJ2-3; the D is unclear. Trimming shortened V by 6 bases and J by 4 bases, and 11 bases separated the two germline ends. CDR3 length equals 13 residues.

The J gene is TRBJ2-1, the V gene TRBV4-3, with 9 bases matching TRBD2. Germline trimming cut 0 bases from V and 8 bases from J; bases unmatched to any gene: 14. The CDR3 contains 18 residues. Germline V lookup: CDR1 LGHNA, CDR2 YSLEER. CDR3 protein: CASSQEAPGLARGHEQFF. The CDR3, as DNA: TGCGCCAGCAGCCAAGAGGCGCCGGGACTAGCTCGAGGCCATGAGCAGTTCTTC.

The chain joins TRBV20-1 to TRBJ2-7; TRBD2 agrees at 11 bases. V lost 7 bases and J lost 7; bases outside the gene matches: 6. Germline CDR1 reads DFQATT; CDR2 reads SNEGSKA (reference sequence). The CDR3 has 12 residues. CDR3 region: CSVAGGPVEQYF. The CDR3 DNA sequence: TGCAGTGTAGCGGGAGGGCCTGTAGAGCAGTACTTC.

The V and J genes are TRBV15 and TRBJ2-1; D might be TRBD2 (5 bases). The CDR3 has 14 residues. CDR1 is LNHNV and CDR2 is YYDKDF in the germline V gene (reference sequence). Trimming left V 6 bases short and J 4 bases short, with 13 bases between. The CDR3 region has the DNA TGTGCCACCAGAACCTTTAAGCGGTACAATGAGCAGTTCTTC. Amino acids: CATRTFKRYNEQFF.